Presented here are 27 T cell receptor beta chains from one specimen sequenced in a study of T cell changes during pregnancy in multiple sclerosis (dated by TCRdb to about 2019). Libraries were built with the immunoSEQ multiplex PCR assay. Drawn from immuneACCESS, this table holds only the in-frame rearrangements with V and J called that TCRdb kept. Clones are partly lost; checked studies trace under half to an unresolved V gene and leave the rest unexplained. The sample data list some 52,000 clones, and roughly 92% of these were observed just once. The top ten clones comprise under 0.3% of the sample. The sample here was CD4+ T cells from peripheral blood mononuclear cells, taken in the third trimester of pregnancy. All receptors come from a female donor with multiple sclerosis, enrolled in a pregnancy study.

CDR3 nucleotide sequence: TGTGCCACCAGCGGCCGCACAGGGTCGGGCACAGATACGCAGTATTTT. It translates to CATSGRTGSGTDTQYF. The chain employs TRBV15 and TRBJ2-3, with a tentative D call TRBD1 (6 bases). The germline V gene has CDR1 LNHNV and CDR2 YYDKDF (reference sequence). Deletions cut 5 bases from V and 1 base from J, with 16 bases between. The CDR3 runs to 16 residues.

V is TRBV6-1 and J is TRBJ1-2, with a weak D call TRBD1 (5 bases). There are 15 residues in the CDR3. Trimming took off 2 bases at V and 1 base at J, with 11 bases between the two ends. Looked up from germline, CDR1 is MNHNS and CDR2 is SASEGT. This CDR3 is CASSEYGQGNYGYTF. The CDR3 coding sequence is TGTGCCAGCAGTGAATATGGGCAGGGTAACTATGGCTACACCTTC.

This CDR3 is CASSSGQGVDEQFF. The CDR3 DNA follows: TGTGCCAGCAGCTCAGGACAAGGGGTTGATGAGCAGTTCTTC. The chain is built from TRBV7-3 and TRBJ2-1, with a tentative D call TRBD1 (5 bases). Germline values: CDR1 SGHTA, CDR2 FQGTGA. V shed 4 bases and J shed 8 bases, with 15 bases lying between them. This CDR3 region has 14 residues.

This rearrangement joins TRBV7-9 to TRBJ2-1; 14 bases fit TRBD2. The CDR3 runs to 16 residues. V lost 6 bases to trimming and J lost 8 bases; unmatched junction nucleotides: 9. Looked up from germline, CDR1 is SEHNR and CDR2 is FQNEAQ (reference sequence). The CDR3 protein is CASSLTSGGAKDEQFF. CDR3 in DNA: TGTGCCAGCAGTCTGACTAGCGGGGGGGCCAAGGATGAGCAGTTCTTC. Filled out from reference TRBV7-9 and TRBJ2-1, the complete variable domain reads DTGVSQNPRHKITKRGQNVTFRCDPISEHNRLYWYRQTLGQGPEFLTYFQNEAQLEKSRLLSDRFSAERPKGSFSTLEIQRTEQGDSAMYLCASSLTSGGAKDEQFFGPGTRLTVL.

The chain has TRBV19 and TRBJ1-6; weak D call: TRBD1 (5 bases). The ends were cut back, 3 bases at V and 7 bases at J, with 10 bases in the middle. Looked up from germline, CDR1 is LNHDA and CDR2 is SQIVND (reference sequence). CDR3 length: 14 residues. The CDR3: CASSIGRQNSPLHF. CDR3 sequence (DNA): TGTGCCAGTAGTATTGGAAGACAGAATTCACCCCTCCACTTT.

The chain combines TRBV30 with TRBJ1-2; 7 positions agree with TRBD1. This CDR3 spans 11 amino acids. CDR1 is GTSNPN and CDR2 is SVGIG in the germline V gene (reference sequence). Trimming at V came to 2 bases and at J to 8 bases, leaving 2 bases not matched to a gene. The CDR3 DNA is TGTGCCTGGAGTACAGGGGCAGGCTACACCTTC. Its protein product is CAWSTGAGYTF.

The V and J genes are TRBV1 and TRBJ2-3; the tabulated D call, TRBD2, remains unverified against the DNA. TRBV1 is flagged as a pseudogene. This CDR3 spans 16 amino acids. The DNA for the CDR3 is TGCACCAGCAGCCAAGATCTAACTAGCGGTCAAGATACGCAGTATTTT. Translation: CTSSQDLTSGQDTQYF.

This clone was found once. The chain links TRBV7-9 to TRBJ2-1; D is possibly TRBD1 (6 bases). Germline values: CDR1 SEHNR, CDR2 FQNEAQ (reference sequence). Trimming shortened V by 6 bases and J by 2 bases, and 14 bases separated the two germline ends. The CDR3 covers 15 residues. The CDR3 spells CASSSPGHPYNEQFF. The DNA of the CDR3 is TGTGCCAGCAGTTCTCCGGGACACCCCTACAATGAGCAGTTCTTC.

The chain joins TRBV11-2 to TRBJ2-5; 10 positions agree with TRBD2. This CDR3 spans 16 amino acids. Trimming cost V 4 bases and J 5 bases; bases outside gene matches: 10. CDR1 is SGHAT and CDR2 is FQNNGV in the germline V gene. This chain's CDR3 is CASSSVRLAGVETQYF. As DNA, the CDR3 is TGTGCCAGCAGCTCCGTACGGCTAGCGGGAGTGGAGACCCAGTACTTC.

The chain joins TRBV5-1 to TRBJ1-1; D is undetermined. The V end lost 5 bases, the J end lost 0 bases, and 11 bases lay between the germline ends. The germline V gene encodes CDR1 SGHRS and CDR2 YFSETQ. The CDR3 is 14 amino acids. CDR3 bases: TGCGCCAGCAGTTCGCAAGCCATGAACACTGAAGCTTTCTTT. This encodes CASSSQAMNTEAFF. The full variable domain, its missing parts supplied by reference TRBV5-1 and TRBJ1-1, is KAGVTQTPRYLIKTRGQQVTLSCSPISGHRSVSWYQQTPGQGLQFLFEYFSETQRNKGNFPGRFSGRQFSNSRSEMNVSTLELGDSALYLCASSSQAMNTEAFFGQGTRLTVV.

This clone was counted between two and nine times. This rearrangement joins TRBV7-6 to TRBJ2-1, with D possibly matching TRBD2 (5 bases). The germline gives CDR1 SGHVS, CDR2 FNYEAQ. CDR3 length: 15 residues. Trimming took 3 bases from V and 0 from J, leaving 9 bases between them. DNA of the CDR3: TGTGCCAGCAGCTTGAGGGCGAGCTCCTACAATGAGCAGTTCTTC. This encodes CASSLRASSYNEQFF.

This sequence joins TRBV5-1 and TRBJ2-1, with D maybe TRBD1 (6 bases). The CDR3 is 15 amino acids. Between the trimmed V and J ends, which lost 4 bases and 3 bases, there was a span of 14 bases. The germline gives CDR1 SGHRS, CDR2 YFSETQ. The CDR3 loop is CASSEGTTNYNEQFF. The CDR3, as DNA: TGCGCCAGCAGCGAAGGGACAACAAACTACAATGAGCAGTTCTTC.

The V and J genes are TRBV9 and TRBJ2-2; no definite D call. The CDR3 runs 14 residues. Germline-derived CDR1 and CDR2 are SGDLS and YYNGEE. V lost 1 base and J 5 bases, leaving 9 bases between the germline ends. The CDR3 is CASSVLGETGELFF. As DNA, the CDR3 is TGTGCCAGCAGCGTACTTGGAGAGACCGGGGAGCTGTTTTTT.

V gene TRBV5-4 combines with J gene TRBJ1-2; possible D gene TRBD1, 5 bases. V shed 2 bases and J shed 3 bases, with 11 bases lying between them. The CDR3 has 14 residues. CDR1 is SGHNT, CDR2 YYREEE, per germline (reference sequence). CDR3 DNA: TGTGCCAGCAGCTTTGAAAGGGGCGACTATGGCTACACCTTC. Protein sequence: CASSFERGDYGYTF.

The V gene is TRBV6-5, the J gene TRBJ2-7; 7 nucleotides align to TRBD1. Trimming removed 2 bases from V and 3 bases from J; junction bases left unmatched: 1. The CDR3 contains 13 residues. Germline lookup yields CDR1 MNHEY and CDR2 SVGAGI. CDR3 nucleotide sequence: TGTGCCAGCAGTTACGGGACAGACTACGAGCAGTACTTC. The encoded protein is CASSYGTDYEQYF.

This rearrangement joins TRBV10-3 to TRBJ2-2; D may be TRBD2 (5 bases). CDR1 is ENHRY, CDR2 SYGVKD, per germline. V was shortened by 0 bases and J by 8 bases, with 10 bases between the two germline ends. The CDR3 runs to 14 residues. The CDR3 DNA sequence: TGTGCCATCAGTGAGTCCTTCGGACTGGGGGAGCTGTTTTTT. Amino acid sequence: CAISESFGLGELFF.

V is TRBV6-1 and J is TRBJ1-2; D unresolved. The germline gives CDR1 MNHNS, CDR2 SASEGT. Trimming stripped 8 bases from V and 5 bases from J, with 12 bases between. CDR3 size: 12 residues. The CDR3: CASAGEDYGYTF. CDR3 DNA: TGTGCCAGCGCAGGCGAAGATTATGGCTACACCTTC.

This chain connects TRBV29-1 to TRBJ1-5, with D perhaps TRBD1 (5 bases). V lost 4 bases, J lost 3 bases, and 10 bases lay in between. The germline CDR1 and CDR2 sequences are SQVTM and ANQGSEA. The CDR3 consists of 13 residues. The DNA for the CDR3 is TGCAGCGTTGGGGGGGGGTACAATCAGCCCCAGCATTTT. The encoded protein is CSVGGGYNQPQHF.

V is TRBV6-6 and J is TRBJ2-7; tentatively, D is TRBD1 (5 bases). This CDR3 is 13 amino acids long. Germline V gives CDR1 MNHNY, CDR2 SVGAGI (reference sequence). The V and J ends lost 6 bases and 2 bases respectively, with 11 bases between them. The CDR3 DNA reads as TGTGCCAGCAGCCAAGACAGAACCTACGAGCAGTACTTC. This gives the protein CASSQDRTYEQYF.

This chain uses TRBV5-8 with TRBJ2-7; no reliable D call. Germline CDR1 is SGHTS and CDR2 is YDEGEE. CDR3 length equals 17 residues. With 0 bases removed from V and 2 bases from J, the gap between germline ends came to 18 bases. The CDR3 DNA follows: TGTGCCAGCAGCTTGGTACGTCTTTATGAGGTCACCTACGAGCAGTACTTC. It codes for CASSLVRLYEVTYEQYF.

The J gene is TRBJ2-4, the V gene TRBV2, with D possibly being TRBD2 (6 bases). The V and J ends lost 5 bases and 7 bases respectively, with 21 bases between them. CDR1 and CDR2 (germline): SNHLY, FYNNEI. The CDR3 totals 16 residues. The CDR3 spells CASSWDWSPSQNIQYF. CDR3 DNA sequence: TGTGCCAGCAGTTGGGACTGGAGCCCCAGTCAGAACATTCAGTACTTC.

The V and J genes are TRBV6-5 and TRBJ2-7, with 7 bases aligning to TRBD1. The length of the CDR3 is 15 residues. V trimming: 7 bases; J trimming: 5 bases; junction bases outside the gene matches: 14. Germline loops: CDR1 MNHEY, CDR2 SVGAGI. CDR3: CASMDSNRGGHEQYF. CDR3 in DNA: TGTGCCAGCATGGACTCTAACAGGGGTGGCCACGAGCAGTACTTC.

The chain couples TRBV5-1 to TRBJ2-3, with D perhaps matching TRBD2 (5 bases). The germline V and J ends were trimmed by 1 base and 0 bases, with 12 bases remaining between them. The germline CDR1 and CDR2 sequences are SGHRS and YFSETQ. This CDR3 has 16 residues. The CDR3 is CASSLPRAASTDTQYF. The DNA of the CDR3 is TGCGCCAGCAGCTTGCCCCGAGCGGCTAGCACAGATACGCAGTATTTT.

The chain recombines TRBV19 with TRBJ2-1; unclear D gene. Per the germline V gene, CDR1 is LNHDA and CDR2 is SQIVND (reference sequence). The CDR3 has 13 amino acids. V was pared by 3 bases and J by 3 bases, with 6 bases between. The CDR3 loop reads CASSIASYNEQFF. The CDR3 DNA is TGTGCCAGTAGTATCGCTAGCTACAATGAGCAGTTCTTC.

This clone has a handful of counts. The genes are TRBV11-2 and TRBJ2-7; 7 bases map to TRBD2. This CDR3 has 14 amino acids. V shed 5 bases and J 6 bases; nucleotides not matched to a gene: 10. The V gene's germline CDR1 is SGHAT and CDR2 FQNNGV. The CDR3 nucleotides are TGTGCCAGCAGCATCGGGCGGGGGTCCATCGAGCAGTACTTC. Residues: CASSIGRGSIEQYF. The whole variable domain, remainder taken from reference TRBV11-2 and TRBJ2-7, is EAGVAQSPRYKIIEKRQSVAFWCNPISGHATLYWYQQILGQGPKLLIQFQNNGVVDDSQLPKDRFSAERLKGVDSTLKIQPAKLEDSAVYLCASSIGRGSIEQYFGPGTRLTVT.

The CDR3 loop reads CAWSRASGSLLAKNIQYF. The CDR3 nucleotides are TGTGCCTGGAGTAGGGCTAGCGGCTCACTTCTAGCCAAAAACATTCAGTACTTC. This chain joins TRBV30 and TRBJ2-4, with 7 bases aligning to TRBD2. The CDR3 extends over 18 amino acids. V lost 2 bases, J lost 0 bases, and 13 bases stayed unmatched. Germline values: CDR1 GTSNPN, CDR2 SVGIG (reference sequence). The variable domain in full, with the rest retrieved from reference TRBV30 and TRBJ2-4, is SQTIHQWPATLVQPVGSPLSLECTVEGTSNPNLYWYRQAAGRGLQLLFYSVGIGQISSEVPQNLSASRPQDRQFILSSKKLLLSDSGFYLCAWSRASGSLLAKNIQYFGAGTRLSVL.

The chain employs TRBV28 and TRBJ1-2, with D hard to call. This CDR3 is built from 15 residues. Trimming stripped 2 bases from V and 7 bases from J, with 17 bases between. CDR1 MDHEN and CDR2 SYDVKM come from the germline V gene. CDR3 in amino acids: CASSLRLDEVGGYTF. The CDR3 DNA is TGTGCCAGCAGTTTAAGGCTTGACGAGGTCGGTGGCTACACCTTC.